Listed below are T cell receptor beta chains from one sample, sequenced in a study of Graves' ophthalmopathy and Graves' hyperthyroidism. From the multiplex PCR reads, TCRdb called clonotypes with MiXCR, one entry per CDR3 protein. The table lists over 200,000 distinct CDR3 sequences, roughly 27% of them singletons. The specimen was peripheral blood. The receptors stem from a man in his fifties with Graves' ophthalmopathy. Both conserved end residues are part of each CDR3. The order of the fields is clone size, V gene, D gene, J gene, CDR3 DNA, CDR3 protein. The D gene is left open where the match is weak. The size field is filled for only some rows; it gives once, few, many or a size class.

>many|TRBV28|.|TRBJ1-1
TGTGCCAGCACTCTGGGGGGGGTCCTTGGGGACACTGAAGCTTTCTTT
CASTLGGVLGDTEAFF
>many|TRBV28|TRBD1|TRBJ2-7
TGTGCCAGCAGTGACCGGGACAGGAGCTCCTACGAGCAGTACTTC
CASSDRDRSSYEQYF
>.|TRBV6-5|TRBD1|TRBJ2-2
TGTGCCAGCAGTTTAGAACAGGGGGGACCGGGGGAGCTGTTTTTT
CASSLEQGGPGELFF
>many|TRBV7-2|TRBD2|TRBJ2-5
TGTGCCAGCAGCCCCTCGGGGGGCCAGTACTTC
CASSPSGGQYF
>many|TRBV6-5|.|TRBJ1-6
TGTGCCAGCAGCCCCTCGTCGTCCAGCTCCTATAATTCACCCCTCCACTTT
CASSPSSSSSYNSPLHF
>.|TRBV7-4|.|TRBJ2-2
TGTGCCAGCAGCTCTACACCACAGGGACTACCGACCGGGGAGCTGTTTTTT
CASSSTPQGLPTGELFF
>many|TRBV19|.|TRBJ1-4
TGTGCCAGTACCCAATCGGGGTTCCTTAATGAAAAACTGTTTTTT
CASTQSGFLNEKLFF
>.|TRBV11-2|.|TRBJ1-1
TGTGCCAGCAGCGAAGGACAGTTTTACACTGAAGCTTTCTTT
CASSEGQFYTEAFF
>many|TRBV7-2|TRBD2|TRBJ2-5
TGTGCCAGCAGCCTACTAGCGGGAGGAGAGACCCAGTACTTC
CASSLLAGGETQYF
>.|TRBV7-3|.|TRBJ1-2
TGTGCCAGCAGCTTCGGACGGAGCTATGGCTACACCTTC
CASSFGRSYGYTF
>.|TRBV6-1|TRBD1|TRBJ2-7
TGTGCCAGCAGTGTTGCGACAGGGGGTTACGAGCAGTACTTC
CASSVATGGYEQYF
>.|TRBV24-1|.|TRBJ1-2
TGTGCCACCAGTGATTTGCGGACAGATCGGGGCTACACCTTC
CATSDLRTDRGYTF
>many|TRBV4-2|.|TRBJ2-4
TGTGCCAGCAGCCAAGATCCGGGGGCGGGCAAAAACATTCAGTACTTC
CASSQDPGAGKNIQYF
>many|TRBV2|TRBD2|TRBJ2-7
TGTGCCAGTGGACTAGCGGGAGGTGGGCAGTACTTC
CASGLAGGGQYF
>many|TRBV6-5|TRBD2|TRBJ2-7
TGTGCCAGCAGTCCCGGGGGGGGGCGTTACTACGAGCAGTACTTC
CASSPGGGRYYEQYF
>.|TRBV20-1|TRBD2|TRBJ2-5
TGCAGTGCTAGCGGTCTAGCGGGAGGACATGGAGAGACCCAGTACTTC
CSASGLAGGHGETQYF
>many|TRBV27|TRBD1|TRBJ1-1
TGTGCCAGCAGTTTTGGGACAGGCACTGAAGCTTTCTTT
CASSFGTGTEAFF
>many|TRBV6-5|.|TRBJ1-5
TGTGCCAGCAGTTACAGCAAGGGTCCCAATCAGCCCCAGCATTTT
CASSYSKGPNQPQHF
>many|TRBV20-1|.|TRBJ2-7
TGCAGTGCTAGAGATCGGAGGGTAGCCTACGAGCAGTACTTC
CSARDRRVAYEQYF
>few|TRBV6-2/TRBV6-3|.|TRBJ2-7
TGTGCCAGCAGTTACCGGTTGGGACGGTACTACGAGCAGTACTTC
CASSYRLGRYYEQYF
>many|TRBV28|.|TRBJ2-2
TGTGCCAGCATTACAACAGGGCCTGTAGCCGGGGAGCTGTTTTTT
CASITTGPVAGELFF
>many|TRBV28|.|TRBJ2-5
TGTGCCAGCAGTTTAGGTTCGTCCTGGGACCAAGAGACCCAGTACTTC
CASSLGSSWDQETQYF
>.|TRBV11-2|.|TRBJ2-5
TGTGCCAGCAGACGACGGACCTACGGTCACGAGACCCAGTACTTC
CASRRRTYGHETQYF
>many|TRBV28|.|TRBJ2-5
TGTGCCAGCAGTTTAGGAGGGGCCGAGACCCAGTACTTC
CASSLGGAETQYF
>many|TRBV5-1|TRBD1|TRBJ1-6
TGCGCCAGCAGCTTGATGGCAGGGGGCGGTAATTCACCCCTCCACTTT
CASSLMAGGGNSPLHF
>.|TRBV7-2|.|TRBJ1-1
TGTGCCAGCAGCTCAAAGGGTCAGATGAACACTGAAGCTTTCTTT
CASSSKGQMNTEAFF
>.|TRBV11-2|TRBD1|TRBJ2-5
TGTGCCAGCAGCTCGATGACAGGGCAAGAGACCCAGTACTTC
CASSSMTGQETQYF
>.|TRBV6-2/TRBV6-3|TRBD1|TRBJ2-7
TGTGCCACCTCACCGGGACAGGGTCCCTACGAGCAGTACTTC
CATSPGQGPYEQYF
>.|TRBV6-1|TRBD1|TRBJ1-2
TGTGCCAGCAGTCGGACAGGAAATAACTATGGCTACACCTTC
CASSRTGNNYGYTF
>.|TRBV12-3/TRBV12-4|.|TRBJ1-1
TGTGCCAGCAGTTTAGCGCAGGGCGCCCTGGGCACTGAGGCTTTCTTT
CASSLAQGALGTEAFF
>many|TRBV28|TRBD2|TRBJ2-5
TGTGCCAGCTCCCCTGGGCCAGCGGGAGGGGAGACCCAGTACTTC
CASSPGPAGGETQYF
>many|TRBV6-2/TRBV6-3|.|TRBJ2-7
TGTGCCAGCAGTTACTCGATATTTTACGAGCAGTACTTC
CASSYSIFYEQYF
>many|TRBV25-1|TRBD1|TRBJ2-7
TGTGCCAGCAGCGCCACCCCCGGGACAGAGACCTACGAGCAGTACTTC
CASSATPGTETYEQYF
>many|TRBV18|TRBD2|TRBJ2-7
TGTGCCAGCTCACCACCGAGCGGGAGGGTCGAGCAGTACTTC
CASSPPSGRVEQYF
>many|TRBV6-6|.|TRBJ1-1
TGTGCCAGCAGTTACGTATCAGGGATTAACACTGAAGCTTTCTTT
CASSYVSGINTEAFF
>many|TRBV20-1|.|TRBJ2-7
TGCAGTGTAGGCCTAGCGAACTACGAGCAGTACTTC
CSVGLANYEQYF
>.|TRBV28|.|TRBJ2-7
TGTGCCAGCACCGGCGGGCAGTCATACTACGAGCAGTACTTC
CASTGGQSYYEQYF
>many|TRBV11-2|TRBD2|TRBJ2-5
TGTGCCAGCAGCTCGGCTAGCGGACAAGAGACCCAGTACTTC
CASSSASGQETQYF
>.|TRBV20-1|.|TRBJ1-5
TGCAGTGCTCCAGTTAGCAATCAGCCCCAGCATTTT
CSAPVSNQPQHF
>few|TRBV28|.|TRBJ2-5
TGTGCCACCTGCCGGTGGGCCGTGAGGGAGACCCAGTACTTC
CATCRWAVRETQYF
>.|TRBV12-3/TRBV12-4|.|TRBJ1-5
TGTGCCAGCAGCCCAATGACGGCTAGCAATCAGCCCCAGCATTTT
CASSPMTASNQPQHF
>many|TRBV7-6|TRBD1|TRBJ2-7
TGTGCCAGCAGCTACGGGACAGGGAGCGAGCAGTACTTC
CASSYGTGSEQYF
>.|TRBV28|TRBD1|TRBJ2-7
TGTGCCAGCAGTTGGTCCGGGACAGGGAGACCCTACGAGCAGTACTTC
CASSWSGTGRPYEQYF
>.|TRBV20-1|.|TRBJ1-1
TGCAGTGCTAGAGGAGGGATAGGGAACACTGAAGCTTTCTTT
CSARGGIGNTEAFF
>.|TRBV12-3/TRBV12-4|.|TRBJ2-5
TGTGCCAGCAGTTTCAACAGGGTGGAGCAAGGGACCCAGTACTTC
CASSFNRVEQGTQYF
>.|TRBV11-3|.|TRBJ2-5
TGTGCCAGCAGCAAAAGTACGGTGATCCAAGAGACCCAGTACTTC
CASSKSTVIQETQYF
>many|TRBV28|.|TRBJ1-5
TGTGCCAGCAGCCCTCCGGGGCGAAATCAGCCCCAGCATTTT
CASSPPGRNQPQHF
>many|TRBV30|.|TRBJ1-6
TGTGCCTGGAGTGTTAGTGGTCGGCAGAATAATTCACCCCTCCACTTT
CAWSVSGRQNNSPLHF
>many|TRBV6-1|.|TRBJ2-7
TGTGCCAGCAGCGAGGGGACAAGGGGGTACGAGCAGTACTTC
CASSEGTRGYEQYF
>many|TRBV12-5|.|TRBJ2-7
TGTGCTAGTGGTCCAGGGGGGGACAGATACTACGAGCAGTACTTC
CASGPGGDRYYEQYF
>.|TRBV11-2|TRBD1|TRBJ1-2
TGTGCCAGCAGCTTAGGTGGGACAGGGAAGGGTGGAGACTATGGCTACACCTTC
CASSLGGTGKGGDYGYTF
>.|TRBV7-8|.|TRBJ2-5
TGTGCCAGCAACCCAAGGGGGGCGGACCAAGAGACCCAGTACTTC
CASNPRGADQETQYF
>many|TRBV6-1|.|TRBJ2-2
TGTGCCAGCAGTGTCGCCGGGACAAGGAAGCGGAGCACCGGGGAGCTGCTTTTT
CASSVAGTRKRSTGELLF